These 30 T cell receptor beta chains came from one sample sequenced in a study of beta chain features in type 1 diabetes. Every isolated RNA sample was fully reverse transcribed, so sequencing captured expressed TCRB transcripts. Generated by immunoSEQ multiplex PCR, the TCRdb table keeps only in-frame clones and is missing some. The sample includes around 99,000 clones, about 40% of them seen just once. Source material: stem cell memory CD4+ T cells from blood. Source of these receptors: a young woman in good health.

The V gene is TRBV4-2, the J gene TRBJ1-2; D unclear. V was cut by 1 base and J by 5 bases, with 11 bases left in between. Germline CDR1 LGHNA, CDR2 YNFKEQ. The CDR3 consists of 14 residues. CDR3 residues: CASSQVTARYGYTF. The CDR3 nucleotides read TGTGCCAGCAGCCAAGTCACAGCACGATATGGCTACACCTTC.

This chain joins TRBV4-2 and TRBJ2-1; maybe TRBD1 (7 bases). The CDR3 has 14 amino acids. The germline V gene encodes CDR1 LGHNA and CDR2 YNFKEQ. The V and J ends lost 5 bases and 5 bases respectively, with 13 bases between them. This CDR3 is CASSWGDRHNEQFF. The CDR3 DNA follows: TGTGCCAGCAGCTGGGGGGACAGACACAATGAGCAGTTCTTC.

This clone was observed a handful of times. V is TRBV28 and J is TRBJ2-5, with D perhaps TRBD1 (6 bases). The V gene's germline CDR1 is MDHEN and CDR2 SYDVKM. Trimming stripped 9 bases from V and 4 bases from J, with 18 bases between. There are 14 residues in the CDR3. CDR3 amino acids: CASLDRPAPETQYF. The DNA for the CDR3 is TGTGCCAGTTTAGACAGGCCCGCGCCAGAGACCCAGTACTTC.

V and J are TRBV18 and TRBJ2-1, with TRBD2 identical over 13 bases. This CDR3 contains 17 residues. J lost 7 bases, V lost 2 bases, and 8 bases had no gene match. Germline CDR1 and CDR2: KGHSH and LQKENI. For the CDR3, the DNA is TGTGCCAGCTCACCATGGACTAGCGGGAGTAGTGGGAATGAGCAGTTCTTC. Translation: CASSPWTSGSSGNEQFF.

The genes are TRBV29-1 and TRBJ1-3; TRBD1 matches 7 bases. J gave up 0 bases and V 6 bases, and 11 bases lay outside the gene matches. Germline V lookup: CDR1 SQVTM, CDR2 ANQGSEA. The CDR3 runs to 16 residues. CDR3 sequence reads: CSVLDRPISSGNTIYF. The CDR3 nucleotides are TGCAGCGTCCTGGACAGGCCCATAAGCTCTGGAAACACCATATATTTT.

The chain has TRBV7-2 and TRBJ2-5; 7 positions agree with TRBD2. The germline V gene has CDR1 SGHTA and CDR2 FQGNSA. V was clipped by 10 bases and J by 7 bases; unmatched bases: 9. The CDR3 has 12 residues. The CDR3 DNA follows: TGTGCCACGGGCGGGAGCGGTGGGACCCAGTACTTC. Translation gives CATGGSGGTQYF.

This clone was counted between two and nine times. This chain joins TRBV19 and TRBJ1-5; maybe TRBD1 (5 bases). This CDR3 is 13 amino acids long. V was trimmed by 7 bases and J by 4 bases, leaving 11 bases between them. Germline CDR1 LNHDA, CDR2 SQIVND (reference sequence). The CDR3 bases are TGTGCCAGTACCAACCCAGGGAATCAGCCCCAGCATTTT. Protein: CASTNPGNQPQHF.

The chain uses TRBV29-1 and TRBJ2-2; 10 positions match TRBD1. V was pared by 2 bases and J by 2 bases, with 5 bases of the junction left unmatched. CDR3 length equals 16 residues. Germline CDR1 reads SQVTM; CDR2 reads ANQGSEA. CDR3 DNA sequence: TGCAGCGTTGAAACGTGGGACAGGGGTAACACCGGGGAGCTGTTTTTT. Its protein product is CSVETWDRGNTGELFF.

The sample holds a few counts of this clone. This chain links TRBV28 with TRBJ1-5; a possible D gene is TRBD1 (5 bases). V was pared by 6 bases and J by 1 base, with 10 bases between. This CDR3 is 14 amino acids long. CDR1 and CDR2 from the germline V gene are MDHEN and SYDVKM. CDR3 sequence: CASSSGGSNQPQHF. CDR3 nucleotide sequence: TGTGCCAGCAGCTCGGGGGGAAGCAATCAGCCCCAGCATTTT.

The chain recombines TRBV30 with TRBJ2-7; TRBD1 agrees at 8 bases. The germline gives CDR1 GTSNPN, CDR2 SVGIG (reference sequence). The CDR3 is 17 amino acids. V was clipped by 2 bases and J by 6 bases; unmatched bases: 18. This CDR3 reads CAWSHPRRRTGMAEQYF. For the CDR3, the DNA is TGTGCCTGGAGTCACCCACGCCGGCGGACAGGGATGGCCGAGCAGTACTTC.

The J gene is TRBJ1-4, the V gene TRBV11-2; D not resolved. Trimming removed 4 bases from V and 5 bases from J, with 14 bases in between. Per the germline V gene, CDR1 is SGHAT and CDR2 is FQNNGV. The CDR3 runs to 15 residues. CDR3 region: CASSSWSAGNEKLFF. CDR3 coding DNA: TGTGCCAGCAGCTCCTGGTCGGCGGGGAATGAAAAACTGTTTTTT.

This chain joins TRBV5-4 and TRBJ2-5; 12 bases are a match to TRBD2. This CDR3 spans 18 amino acids. V lost 1 base and J lost 5; bases outside the gene matches: 12. From germline, CDR1 is SGHNT and CDR2 YYREEE (reference sequence). CDR3 loop: CASSLPGLAGPLRETQYF. DNA of the CDR3: TGTGCCAGCAGCTTGCCCGGACTAGCGGGACCACTCAGGGAGACCCAGTACTTC.

The chain carries TRBV19 and TRBJ1-5; the match to TRBD1 covers 8 bases. Germline V gene data show CDR1 as LNHDA and CDR2 as SQIVND (reference sequence). V lost 5 bases, J lost 3 bases, and 6 bases stayed unmatched. There are 15 residues in the CDR3. CDR3 amino acids: CASSRRGQDNQPQHF. CDR3 nucleotides: TGTGCCAGTAGTCGGAGGGGACAGGACAATCAGCCCCAGCATTTT.

V and J are TRBV7-9 and TRBJ1-4; unclear D gene. Germline V gene data show CDR1 as SEHNR and CDR2 as FQNEAQ (reference sequence). Trimming took off 4 bases at V and 4 bases at J, with 13 bases between the two ends. The length of the CDR3 is 15 residues. The CDR3: CASSWSQSLNEKLFF. CDR3 nucleotides: TGTGCCAGCAGCTGGAGCCAGAGCCTTAATGAAAAACTGTTTTTT. Complete variable domain (other parts from reference TRBV7-9 and TRBJ1-4): DTGVSQNPRHKITKRGQNVTFRCDPISEHNRLYWYRQTLGQGPEFLTYFQNEAQLEKSRLLSDRFSAERPKGSFSTLEIQRTEQGDSAMYLCASSWSQSLNEKLFFGSGTQLSVL.

The rearrangement links TRBV18 to TRBJ1-5; possible D gene TRBD1, 5 bases. The CDR3 loop spans 13 amino acids. Trimming removed 4 bases from V and 5 bases from J, with 9 bases in between. Per germline, CDR1 KGHSH and CDR2 LQKENI. CDR3 nucleotides: TGTGCCAGCTCACAGGGGTTTGATCAGCCCCAGCATTTT. Translation: CASSQGFDQPQHF. Full variable domain (outside the CDR3, taken from reference TRBV18 and TRBJ1-5): NAGVMQNPRHLVRRRGQEARLRCSPMKGHSHVYWYRQLPEEGLKFMVYLQKENIIDESGMPKERFSAEFPKEGPSILRIQQVVRGDSAAYFCASSQGFDQPQHFGDGTRLSIL.

The table lists this clone with a few counts. The chain carries TRBV27 and TRBJ2-7, with a tentative D call TRBD1 (6 bases). Germline V gene data show CDR1 as MNHEY and CDR2 as SMNVEV (reference sequence). V lost 8 bases to trimming and J lost 0 bases, with 11 bases between them. This CDR3 is 13 amino acids long. The CDR3 reads CASSPGVSYEQYF. The CDR3 DNA sequence: TGTGCCAGCTCCCCAGGGGTCTCCTACGAGCAGTACTTC.

This clone was picked up a small number of times. This chain uses TRBV7-3 with TRBJ2-7; a weak D match, TRBD2 (5 bases). The CDR3 runs 14 residues. The V gene's germline CDR1 is SGHTA and CDR2 FQGTGA. The germline V and J ends were trimmed by 5 bases and 6 bases, with 17 bases remaining between them. CDR3 region: CASSPRALGSEQYF. The CDR3, as DNA: TGTGCCAGCAGCCCAAGGGCTTTGGGGAGCGAGCAGTACTTC.

This clone turned up a few times. V usage is TRBV30 and J usage is TRBJ2-5, with 12 bases lining up with TRBD2. CDR1 is GTSNPN, CDR2 SVGIG, per germline (reference sequence). The V segment lost 2 bases and the J segment 7 bases; nucleotides outside the gene matches: 8. This CDR3 comprises 15 residues. The CDR3 region has the DNA TGTGCCTGGAGTCCCTTACTAGCGGGGGGAAGGACCCAGTACTTC. Translation: CAWSPLLAGGRTQYF.

The chain employs TRBV5-4 and TRBJ1-5; D is unresolved. The ends were cut back, 4 bases at V and 7 bases at J, with 24 bases in the middle. The CDR3 is 17 residues long. Germline CDR1 is SGHNT and CDR2 is YYREEE (reference sequence). The CDR3 nucleotides read TGTGCCAGCAGCCTGGGAGGAGGGCGGATGGAGGCCCAGCCCCAGCATTTT. Protein product: CASSLGGGRMEAQPQHF. Based on the CDR3 plus reference TRBV5-4 and TRBJ1-5, the full variable domain is ETGVTQSPTHLIKTRGQQVTLRCSSQSGHNTVSWYQQALGQGPQFIFQYYREEENGRGNFPPRFSGLQFPNYSSELNVNALELDDSALYLCASSLGGGRMEAQPQHFGDGTRLSIL.

The gene calls are TRBV5-1 and TRBJ1-4; 8 nucleotides agree with TRBD1. Germline CDR1 SGHRS, CDR2 YFSETQ. Unmatched junction bases numbered 2, after V lost 3 bases and J lost 4 bases. The CDR3 has 14 residues. CDR3 protein: CASSSTGVNEKLFF. The DNA for the CDR3 is TGCGCCAGCAGCTCGACAGGGGTTAATGAAAAACTGTTTTTT.

The rearrangement joins TRBV19 to TRBJ1-2, with 10 bases fitting TRBD1. This CDR3 has 15 amino acids. CDR1 is LNHDA, CDR2 SQIVND, per germline (reference sequence). V was clipped by 7 bases and J by 1 base; unmatched bases: 6. CDR3 DNA: TGTGCCAGTACAAGACAGGGGGCTATTAACTATGGCTACACCTTC. Translated, it gives CASTRQGAINYGYTF.

V usage is TRBV27 and J usage is TRBJ1-3; D gene ambiguous. This CDR3 has 13 amino acids. The germline V gene has CDR1 MNHEY and CDR2 SMNVEV (reference sequence). V was clipped by 6 bases and J by 2 bases, with 8 bases between them. The CDR3 region is CASRRYTGNTIYF. CDR3 bases: TGTGCCAGCAGGCGCTATACTGGAAACACCATATATTTT.

As regards this clone: The identical CDR3 is also encoded by other nucleotide sequences in the sample. The genes are TRBV7-2 and TRBJ2-7, with 8 nucleotides matching TRBD1. Germline CDR1 is SGHTA and CDR2 is FQGNSA. Losses at the gene ends were 0 bases for V and 2 bases for J; bases not matched to a gene: 3. The CDR3 spans 15 residues. CDR3 coding DNA: TGTGCCAGCAGCTTAGCAGGGACAGGAGCCTACGAGCAGTACTTC. This gives the protein CASSLAGTGAYEQYF.

This clone was counted a few times. The rearrangement links TRBV28 to TRBJ2-7, with TRBD1 as a possible D gene (6 bases). This CDR3 has 13 residues. Germline lookup yields CDR1 MDHEN and CDR2 SYDVKM. The germline V and J ends were trimmed by 10 bases and 3 bases, with 16 bases remaining between them. The CDR3 bases are TGTGCCATAACAGGGAGCCCCAACTACGAGCAGTACTTC. Its translation is CAITGSPNYEQYF.

The gene calls are TRBV11-2 and TRBJ2-7, with 10 bases lining up with TRBD1. The CDR3 runs to 14 residues. Germline CDR1 SGHAT, CDR2 FQNNGV. V dropped 5 bases and J dropped 8; count of bases not matched to a gene: 9. The CDR3 here is CASSPGTGETKQYF. The CDR3 nucleotides read TGTGCCAGCAGCCCCGGGACAGGGGAAACTAAGCAGTACTTC.

CDR3 region: CASSPTRTAPRGYTF. For the CDR3, the DNA is TGTGCCAGCTCACCTACCCGGACAGCCCCACGGGGCTACACCTTC. V and J are TRBV18 and TRBJ1-2, with a possible D match to TRBD1 (6 bases). CDR3 length equals 15 residues. CDR1 KGHSH and CDR2 LQKENI come from the germline V gene. The V gene lost 3 bases and the J gene lost 8 bases, with 19 bases spanning the gap.

This clone has only a few counts. This chain connects TRBV6-6 to TRBJ2-1; 9 bases agree with TRBD1. The CDR3 has 16 amino acids. From germline, CDR1 is MNHNY and CDR2 SVGAGI (reference sequence). Unmatched junction bases numbered 11, after V lost 5 bases and J lost 6 bases. The CDR3, as DNA: TGTGCCAGCAGTCCCCTGGGACAGGGCAATTTCAATGAGCAGTTCTTC. It is translated as CASSPLGQGNFNEQFF.

This chain joins TRBV4-3 and TRBJ2-3; unclear D gene. This CDR3 is built from 14 residues. Per the germline V gene, CDR1 is LGHNA and CDR2 is YSLEER. The V gene lost 0 bases and the J gene lost 1 base, with 5 bases spanning the gap. Here the CDR3 reads CASSQDGRTDTQYF. In DNA form, the CDR3 reads TGCGCCAGCAGCCAAGATGGCCGCACAGATACGCAGTATTTT.

V usage is TRBV6-5 and J usage is TRBJ1-1; TRBD1 might be the D (6 bases). V was pared by 0 bases and J by 4 bases, with 12 bases between. The germline CDR1 and CDR2 sequences are MNHEY and SVGAGI. This CDR3 comprises 15 residues. The CDR3 nucleotides are TGTGCCAGCAGTTACTCGACAGGAGTTAGCACTGAAGCTTTCTTT. Translated: CASSYSTGVSTEAFF.

The sample holds a few counts of this clone. This chain uses TRBV7-9 with TRBJ2-7; D gene ambiguous. The germline V gene encodes CDR1 SEHNR and CDR2 FQNEAQ (reference sequence). Trimming removed 6 bases at V and 1 base at J, with 4 bases between. The CDR3 extends over 11 amino acids. CDR3 residues: CASSPSYEQYF. DNA for the CDR3: TGTGCCAGCAGTCCTTCCTACGAGCAGTACTTC.